Listed here are 27 T cell receptor beta chains from one sample, sequenced in a study of blood T cell repertoires in COVID-19. Here immunoSEQ multiplex PCR was the method, and the copy in TCRdb shows in-frame clones only, minus some. The table has approximately 290,000 clones, 75% to 90% seen once; the top ten hold 9.5% to 15%. The sequencing sample was made of peripheral blood. The origin of the receptors is a woman between 55 and 75 years old with acute or convalescent COVID-19.

The chain is built from TRBV11-2 and TRBJ1-2; weak D call: TRBD1 (5 bases). Germline assignment: CDR1 SGHAT and CDR2 FQNNGV. Trimming removed 9 bases from V and 5 bases from J, with 22 bases in between. The CDR3 length is 15 residues. The DNA of the CDR3 is TGTGCCAGTGGGATGAGTTTTGACAGAGTGTATGGCTACACCTTC. Protein: CASGMSFDRVYGYTF.

The sample holds one count of this clone. This chain connects TRBV11-2 to TRBJ2-7, with 9 bases fitting TRBD2. CDR3 length equals 16 residues. Germline V lookup: CDR1 SGHAT, CDR2 FQNNGV. V lost 5 bases and J lost 5; bases outside the gene matches: 13. The CDR3 loop is CASSEAGRGRVNEQYF. The CDR3 DNA reads as TGTGCCAGCAGCGAAGCTGGACGCGGGAGGGTCAACGAGCAGTACTTC.

J is TRBJ2-3 and V is TRBV9, with D perhaps TRBD2 (6 bases). The CDR3 extends over 16 amino acids. Trimming took off 0 bases at V and 0 bases at J, with 11 bases between the two ends. The germline V gene encodes CDR1 SGDLS and CDR2 YYNGEE. This chain's CDR3 is CASSVGGGVSTDTQYF. In DNA, the CDR3 is TGTGCCAGCAGCGTAGGGGGCGGGGTAAGCACAGATACGCAGTATTTT.

This clone was seen only once. This chain connects TRBV7-2 to TRBJ1-3, with TRBD1 matching over 7 bases. V dropped 5 bases and J dropped 0; count of bases not matched to a gene: 7. Germline assignment: CDR1 SGHTA and CDR2 FQGNSA. The CDR3 length is 16 residues. The CDR3 nucleotides are TGTGCCAGCAGCCCCGGACAGGTCGTCTCTGGAAACACCATATATTTT. This gives the protein CASSPGQVVSGNTIYF.

The chain combines TRBV28 with TRBJ2-1; D gene ambiguous. Trimming pared 1 base from V and 0 bases from J, leaving 19 bases between. Germline CDR1 MDHEN, CDR2 SYDVKM. The CDR3 has 19 residues. The CDR3 DNA is TGTGCCAGCAGTTTATCCCTACTGAGCGAGGAAGGCTCCTACAATGAGCAGTTCTTC. This encodes CASSLSLLSEEGSYNEQFF.

The V call is TRBV7-9, the J call TRBJ1-1; TRBD1 aligns across 9 bases. The germline gives CDR1 SEHNR, CDR2 FQNEAQ (reference sequence). This CDR3 region has 15 residues. J lost 5 bases, V lost 1 base, and 5 bases had no gene match. In nucleotides, the CDR3 is TGTGCCAGCAGCTTAGGGGACAGGGCAGGGACTGAAGCTTTCTTT. Amino acids: CASSLGDRAGTEAFF.

This sequence joins TRBV27 and TRBJ2-7; tentatively, D is TRBD1 (5 bases). Per the germline V gene, CDR1 is MNHEY and CDR2 is SMNVEV (reference sequence). V was cut by 3 bases and J by 3 bases, with 12 bases left in between. The CDR3 runs to 14 residues. The CDR3 sequence: CASSLVRGSYEQYF. The CDR3, as DNA: TGTGCCAGCAGTTTGGTAAGGGGCAGCTACGAGCAGTACTTC.

Concerning this clone: The same CDR3 arises from other DNA sequences in this sample as well. The rearrangement uses TRBV30 and TRBJ1-1; D is unresolved. Germline V gene data show CDR1 as GTSNPN and CDR2 as SVGIG (reference sequence). This CDR3 has 12 residues. Trimming pared 3 bases from V and 1 base from J, leaving 6 bases between. As DNA, the CDR3 is TGTGCCTGGAGCCGGGAGAACACTGAAGCTTTCTTT. Its protein product is CAWSRENTEAFF.

Turning to this clone: This CDR3 is also generated by other DNA sequences in the sample. The genes are TRBV28 and TRBJ1-2; TRBD1 might be the D (5 bases). V lost 2 bases, J lost 4 bases, and 8 bases lay in between. CDR1 is MDHEN, CDR2 SYDVKM, per germline. The CDR3 is made up of 13 amino acids. CDR3 residues: CASSLGQGYGYTF. The CDR3 nucleotides read TGTGCCAGCAGTTTAGGGCAGGGCTATGGCTACACCTTC.

The J gene is TRBJ1-4, the V gene TRBV9; D remains ambiguous. Germline V gene lookup returns CDR1 SGDLS and CDR2 YYNGEE. This CDR3 is built from 15 residues. Trimming took 0 bases from V and 6 from J, leaving 12 bases between them. The CDR3 region has the DNA TGTGCCAGCAGCGTAGGCGCACAGCGGGATGAAAAACTGTTTTTT. This encodes CASSVGAQRDEKLFF.

This sequence joins TRBV7-6 and TRBJ1-1; TRBD1 aligns across 9 bases. This CDR3 spans 15 amino acids. V gave up 6 bases and J gave up 4 bases; unmatched junction bases: 9. Germline lookup yields CDR1 SGHVS and CDR2 FNYEAQ. CDR3 loop: CASRLTTGGGTEAFF. CDR3 in DNA: TGTGCCAGCAGACTAACGACAGGGGGGGGCACTGAAGCTTTCTTT.

This sequence joins TRBV30 and TRBJ1-4; TRBD1 aligns across 8 bases. V was pared by 5 bases and J by 8 bases, with 7 bases of the junction left unmatched. The CDR3 has 13 residues. Germline V gene lookup returns CDR1 GTSNPN and CDR2 SVGIG (reference sequence). The CDR3 spells CAWETGEREKLFF. CDR3 coding DNA: TGTGCCTGGGAGACAGGGGAACGGGAAAAACTGTTTTTT.

The DNA of the CDR3 is TGTGCCAGCAATACAGAGTTAGCTAACTATGGCTACACCTTC. Translated, it gives CASNTELANYGYTF. V is TRBV5-4 and J is TRBJ1-2; D is uncertain. The CDR3 has 14 residues. V shed 6 bases and J shed 0 bases, with 12 bases lying between them. Germline values: CDR1 SGHNT, CDR2 YYREEE (reference sequence).

This chain joins TRBV6-1 and TRBJ2-7, with D possibly being TRBD2 (5 bases). CDR3 length: 14 amino acids. CDR1 is MNHNS and CDR2 is SASEGT in the germline V gene. V lost 0 bases and J lost 9, with 15 bases in between. CDR3: CASSEASPAEGQYF. The CDR3 region has the DNA TGTGCCAGCAGTGAAGCGAGCCCAGCCGAGGGGCAGTACTTC.

The rearrangement joins TRBV7-9 to TRBJ2-7; perhaps TRBD2 as D (5 bases). V shed 3 bases and J shed 6 bases, with 18 bases lying between them. There are 15 residues in the CDR3. In germline, CDR1 is SEHNR, CDR2 FQNEAQ (reference sequence). CDR3 in DNA: TGTGCCAGCAGCTTCTACGCGGGTAAGGCGGGCGAGCAGTACTTC. Residues: CASSFYAGKAGEQYF.

The V call is TRBV4-1, the J call TRBJ2-1, with a tentative D call TRBD2 (6 bases). This CDR3 spans 15 amino acids. Trimming removed 2 bases at V and 2 bases at J, with 10 bases between. Germline CDR1 MGHRA, CDR2 YSYEKL. This chain's CDR3 is CASSQTSGAYNEQFF. In DNA form, the CDR3 reads TGCGCCAGCAGCCAAACTTCGGGAGCCTACAATGAGCAGTTCTTC.

Of note for this clone: Other DNA sequences in the same sample also yield this CDR3. J is TRBJ2-2 and V is TRBV15; 12 bases agree with TRBD2. The V segment lost 0 bases and the J segment 8 bases; nucleotides outside the gene matches: 10. CDR3 length: 18 residues. Germline V gene sequence: CDR1 LNHNV, CDR2 YYDKDF (reference sequence). The CDR3 here is CATSRDLAGGRGTGELFF. In nucleotides, the CDR3 is TGTGCCACCAGCAGAGATCTAGCGGGGGGGCGAGGCACAGGGGAGCTGTTTTTT.

The chain uses TRBV19 and TRBJ2-2, with 8 positions matching TRBD1. With 3 bases clipped from V and 4 bases from J, the junction kept 10 bases outside the gene matches. CDR1 and CDR2 (germline): LNHDA, SQIVND (reference sequence). This CDR3 region has 17 residues. The CDR3 sequence: CASSILYGQGGTGELFF. Written as DNA, the CDR3 is TGTGCCAGTAGTATCCTATATGGACAGGGTGGCACCGGGGAGCTGTTTTTT.

The chain has TRBV2 and TRBJ2-2; D ambiguous. Germline CDR1 is SNHLY and CDR2 is FYNNEI. The CDR3 runs to 12 residues. Trimming stripped 6 bases from V and 7 bases from J, with 9 bases between. The chain's CDR3 is CASSLLGGELFF. The DNA of the CDR3 is TGTGCCAGCAGCCTTCTAGGCGGGGAGCTGTTTTTT.

V gene TRBV11-2 combines with J gene TRBJ1-6, with 9 bases aligning to TRBD1. The CDR3 loop spans 15 amino acids. CDR1 and CDR2 from the germline V gene are SGHAT and FQNNGV. Germline trimming cut 5 bases from V and 10 bases from J; bases unmatched to any gene: 9. The CDR3 DNA reads TGTGCCAGCAGCCTCTGGGGACAGGGAGGCTCACCCCTCCACTTT. It is translated as CASSLWGQGGSPLHF.

The sample holds one count of this clone. This chain uses TRBV24-1 with TRBJ2-2; D is perhaps TRBD2 (5 bases). The germline V and J ends were trimmed by 3 bases and 7 bases, with 17 bases remaining between them. Looked up from germline, CDR1 is KGHDR and CDR2 is SFDVKD. This CDR3 region has 16 residues. CDR3 in amino acids: CATSDPRRRGFGELFF. In DNA, the CDR3 is TGTGCCACCAGTGATCCCCGAAGACGGGGATTCGGGGAGCTGTTTTTT.

The rearrangement joins TRBV19 to TRBJ2-3; 11 positions agree with TRBD1. From germline, CDR1 is LNHDA and CDR2 SQIVND (reference sequence). Germline trimming cut 7 bases from V and 6 bases from J; bases unmatched to any gene: 6. The CDR3 has 14 amino acids. CDR3: CASISGTGGDTQYF. For the CDR3, the DNA is TGTGCCAGTATTTCCGGGACAGGGGGTGATACGCAGTATTTT.

This chain joins TRBV10-2 and TRBJ2-5; TRBD2 aligns across 13 bases. There are 18 residues in the CDR3. Germline CDR1 is WSHSY and CDR2 is SAAADI. V trimming: 0 bases; J trimming: 2 bases; junction bases outside the gene matches: 6. CDR3 in DNA: TGCGCCAGCAGTGAGTCAAGACTAGCGGGGGGCCCTCAAGAGACCCAGTACTTC. Translation: CASSESRLAGGPQETQYF.

The rearrangement links TRBV6-6 to TRBJ1-5; the D gene is possibly TRBD1 (5 bases). There are 15 residues in the CDR3. The V and J ends lost 7 bases and 0 bases respectively, with 13 bases between them. CDR1 and CDR2 from the germline V gene are MNHNY and SVGAGI (reference sequence). The CDR3: CASTAGPYSNQPQHF. DNA for the CDR3: TGTGCCAGCACGGCAGGGCCTTATAGCAATCAGCCCCAGCATTTT.

The chain employs TRBV7-7 and TRBJ1-3; D unclear. Between the trimmed V and J ends, which lost 6 bases and 10 bases, there was a span of 22 bases. Germline V gene data show CDR1 as SSHAT and CDR2 as FNYEAQ (reference sequence). The CDR3 spans 15 residues. CDR3 loop: CASSRTDPLRRTIYF. CDR3 DNA sequence: TGTGCCAGCAGTCGAACAGACCCTCTGAGGAGGACCATATATTTT.

The chain employs TRBV6-2 or TRBV6-3 and TRBJ1-1; 7 bases align to TRBD1. Losses at the gene ends were 0 bases for V and 2 bases for J; bases not matched to a gene: 6. The germline CDR1 and CDR2 sequences are MNHEY and SVGEGT. The CDR3 contains 16 residues. The CDR3 spells CASSYSRRGPNTEAFF. In nucleotides, the CDR3 is TGTGCCAGCAGTTACTCTCGAAGGGGGCCTAACACTGAAGCTTTCTTT.

The V gene is TRBV2, the J gene TRBJ1-5, with 7 nucleotides matching TRBD1. The V gene end was trimmed by 0 bases and the J gene end by 6 bases; junction bases not matched to a gene: 5. CDR1 is SNHLY, CDR2 FYNNEI, per germline. This CDR3 spans 15 amino acids. The CDR3 DNA reads as TGTGCCAGCAGTGAAGCGCAGGCAGGGGGTCAGCCCCAGCATTTT. Residues: CASSEAQAGGQPQHF. The full variable domain, completed using reference TRBV2 and TRBJ1-5, is EPEVTQTPSHQVTQMGQEVILRCVPISNHLYFYWYRQILGQKVEFLVSFYNNEISEKSEIFDDQFSVERPDGSNFTLKIRSTKLEDSAMYFCASSEAQAGGQPQHFGDGTRLSIL.